The 30 T cell receptor beta chains below were found in one sample sequenced in a study of T cell repertoires in cytomegalovirus infection. TCRdb re-analysed the reads in MiXCR, keeping a single row per CDR3 protein. Here the sample spans more than 200,000 distinct CDR3 sequences, approximately 8.3% being singletons. The sample comprised PBMCs. Receptors originate from a human donor in good health (CMV status not recorded). Some clones in this sample may be carry-over from other donors' samples.

Ten or more counts support this clonotype. The chain is built from TRBV7-2 and TRBJ2-7; 11 nucleotides line up with TRBD2. The trim removed 4 bases at V and 1 base at J, leaving 3 bases unmatched. Germline V lookup: CDR1 SGHTA, CDR2 FQGNSA. This CDR3 spans 15 amino acids. In DNA, the CDR3 is TGTGCCAGCAGCTGGCTAGCGGGAGGTTCCTACGAGCAGTACTTC. Residues: CASSWLAGGSYEQYF.

This clonotype was observed at least ten times. The rearrangement joins TRBV7-2 to TRBJ2-7, with D uncertain. The CDR3 totals 14 residues. Between the trimmed V and J ends, which lost 1 base and 0 bases, there was a span of 7 bases. CDR1 is SGHTA, CDR2 FQGNSA, per germline. The CDR3 DNA reads as TGTGCCAGCAGCTTAGATAAAGGCTCCTACGAGCAGTACTTC. Translation gives CASSLDKGSYEQYF.

This clonotype was recorded at least ten times. The chain combines TRBV20-1 with TRBJ1-2, with D perhaps TRBD1 (5 bases). V dropped 5 bases and J dropped 4 bases, with 14 bases sitting between them. Germline V gene sequence: CDR1 DFQATT, CDR2 SNEGSKA (reference sequence). The CDR3 contains 13 residues. CDR3: CSAESITGYGYTF. Here the CDR3 DNA reads TGCAGTGCTGAGTCTATAACAGGCTATGGCTACACCTTC.

Only a few counts were recorded for this clonotype. The V call is TRBV19, the J call TRBJ1-1; possibly TRBD1 for D (6 bases). Germline loops: CDR1 LNHDA, CDR2 SQIVND (reference sequence). This CDR3 comprises 14 residues. V lost 3 bases and J lost 1, with 9 bases in between. For the CDR3, the DNA is TGTGCCAGTAGTATGGGACACCAGAACACTGAAGCTTTCTTT. Amino acid sequence: CASSMGHQNTEAFF.

V usage is TRBV4-3 and J usage is TRBJ1-4; D not resolved. The CDR3 is 17 amino acids. The ends were cut back, 2 bases at V and 2 bases at J, with 15 bases in the middle. CDR1 is LGHNA and CDR2 is YSLEER in the germline V gene. The DNA of the CDR3 is TGCGCCAGCAGCCAAACCCCTGGGGAGCAGACTAATGAAAAACTGTTTTTT. Translated, it gives CASSQTPGEQTNEKLFF.

The sample holds a few counts of this clonotype. This chain links TRBV28 with TRBJ1-4; 7 bases fit TRBD1. J was trimmed by 7 bases and V by 3 bases; bases with no gene match: 5. This CDR3 has 14 residues. CDR1 MDHEN and CDR2 SYDVKM come from the germline V gene. CDR3 amino acids: CASSFRGGGEKLFF. The DNA of the CDR3 is TGTGCCAGCAGTTTCCGAGGGGGCGGTGAAAAACTGTTTTTT. The full variable domain, its missing parts supplied by reference TRBV28 and TRBJ1-4, is DVKVTQSSRYLVKRTGEKVFLECVQDMDHENMFWYRQDPGLGLRLIYFSYDVKMKEKGDIPEGYSVSREKKERFSLILESASTNQTSMYLCASSFRGGGEKLFFGSGTQLSVL.

This clonotype was counted at least ten times. The chain uses TRBV7-2 and TRBJ2-5; possibly TRBD1 for D (6 bases). Germline V CDR1 and CDR2: SGHTA, FQGNSA. V gave up 5 bases and J gave up 3 bases, with 10 bases separating them. The CDR3 runs to 13 residues. The CDR3: CASSLDRKETQYF. DNA for the CDR3: TGTGCCAGCAGCCTGGACAGAAAAGAGACCCAGTACTTC.

This clonotype was recorded a few times. This chain connects TRBV6-6 to TRBJ2-4, with D maybe TRBD2 (5 bases). The CDR3 consists of 17 residues. Germline V gives CDR1 MNHNY, CDR2 SVGAGI (reference sequence). V lost 7 bases, J lost 1 base, and 20 bases lay in between. CDR3: CASNSPAGPGAKNIQYF. The CDR3 nucleotides are TGTGCCAGCAATTCCCCGGCGGGTCCCGGGGCCAAAAACATTCAGTACTTC.

This clonotype was observed many times. The J gene is TRBJ2-1, the V gene TRBV7-3; D unclear. Germline CDR1 reads SGHTA; CDR2 reads FQGTGA. Trimming pared 4 bases from V and 6 bases from J, leaving 10 bases between. This CDR3 contains 13 residues. The CDR3 is CASSSGPRNEQFF. The CDR3 nucleotides read TGTGCCAGCAGCTCCGGGCCGCGCAATGAGCAGTTCTTC.

This clonotype was observed many times. The rearrangement links TRBV19 to TRBJ1-1, with TRBD1 matching over 11 bases. The CDR3 has 15 amino acids. CDR1 LNHDA and CDR2 SQIVND come from the germline V gene (reference sequence). Germline trimming cut 7 bases from V and 8 bases from J; bases unmatched to any gene: 12. The CDR3 loop reads CASTMDRGQAQEAFF. The CDR3, as DNA: TGTGCCAGTACCATGGACAGGGGGCAGGCCCAAGAAGCTTTCTTT.

This clonotype was counted at least ten times. The chain is built from TRBV7-2 and TRBJ2-5, with a possible D match to TRBD2 (5 bases). CDR3 size: 17 residues. The V end was cut by 1 base, the J end by 2 bases, with 17 bases between. Germline CDR1 SGHTA, CDR2 FQGNSA. This CDR3 reads CASSLGGSGSEQETQYF. Here the CDR3 DNA reads TGTGCCAGCAGCTTAGGAGGGTCGGGCTCAGAACAAGAGACCCAGTACTTC. The full variable domain, in which reference TRBV7-2 and TRBJ2-5 provide the parts outside the CDR3, is GAGVSQSPSNKVTEKGKDVELRCDPISGHTALYWYRQSLGQGLEFLIYFQGNSAPDKSGLPSDRFSAERTGGSVSTLTIQRTQQEDSAVYLCASSLGGSGSEQETQYFGPGTRLLVL.

The table lists this clonotype with many counts. The V call is TRBV11-3, the J call TRBJ1-6; D not certain. The CDR3 loop spans 14 amino acids. Germline CDR1 reads SGHNT; CDR2 reads YENEEA. The V end was cut by 1 base, the J end by 8 bases, with 9 bases between. CDR3 in amino acids: CASSLVSWDSPLHF. In DNA form, the CDR3 reads TGTGCCAGCAGCTTAGTCTCGTGGGATTCACCCCTCCACTTT.

The V gene is TRBV20-1, the J gene TRBJ2-7; D not certain. This CDR3 is built from 11 residues. The V gene lost 5 bases and the J gene lost 7 bases, with 12 bases spanning the gap. From germline, CDR1 is DFQATT and CDR2 SNEGSKA (reference sequence). The CDR3 DNA follows: TGCAGTGCTCAGCCTAGTGGAGAGCAGTACTTC. Translating gives CSAQPSGEQYF.

Many counts were recorded for this clonotype. The chain recombines TRBV27 with TRBJ1-5, with D perhaps TRBD1 (6 bases). V was cut by 3 bases and J by 0 bases, with 15 bases left in between. Germline assignment: CDR1 MNHEY and CDR2 SMNVEV (reference sequence). The CDR3 extends over 17 amino acids. The CDR3 DNA sequence: TGTGCCAGCAGTTTCGAGGACAGCCTACATAGCAATCAGCCCCAGCATTTT. Protein: CASSFEDSLHSNQPQHF.

The chain recombines TRBV7-3 with TRBJ2-2, with TRBD2 matching over 7 bases. Germline V gene lookup returns CDR1 SGHTA and CDR2 FQGTGA. The CDR3 is 15 amino acids. The J segment lost 4 bases and the V segment lost 1 base, leaving 3 bases of the junction unmatched. CDR3 region: CASSLKSGITGELFF. The CDR3 bases are TGTGCCAGCAGCTTAAAAAGCGGGATCACCGGGGAGCTGTTTTTT.

The V gene is TRBV6-1, the J gene TRBJ1-5; TRBD1 matches 7 bases. This CDR3 is 16 amino acids long. Germline V gene data show CDR1 as MNHNS and CDR2 as SASEGT. V trimming: 7 bases; J trimming: 1 base; junction bases outside the gene matches: 10. The CDR3: CASTAPEGQSNQPQHF. The DNA of the CDR3 is TGTGCCAGCACCGCCCCCGAGGGACAGAGCAATCAGCCCCAGCATTTT.

This clonotype came up many times. The V call is TRBV28, the J call TRBJ2-5; 7 bases align to TRBD1. The germline CDR1 and CDR2 sequences are MDHEN and SYDVKM. J was trimmed by 5 bases and V by 5 bases; bases with no gene match: 8. This CDR3 region has 14 residues. CDR3: CASSPSDREETQYF. The CDR3 DNA is TGTGCCAGCAGTCCTTCCGACAGGGAGGAGACCCAGTACTTC.

The V and J genes are TRBV29-1 and TRBJ2-5; unclear D gene. CDR3 length: 14 residues. The germline V and J ends were trimmed by 4 bases and 7 bases, with 19 bases remaining between them. Germline values: CDR1 SQVTM, CDR2 ANQGSEA. The CDR3 loop reads CSVAPASGWGTQYF. The CDR3 region has the DNA TGCAGCGTTGCGCCCGCTTCGGGTTGGGGGACCCAGTACTTC.

This clonotype has ten or more counts. The rearrangement links TRBV12-3 or TRBV12-4 to TRBJ2-2; 11 bases are shared with TRBD2. This CDR3 comprises 15 residues. V lost 6 bases and J lost 6; bases outside the gene matches: 6. The CDR3 region is CASRGTSGGAGELFF. The CDR3 DNA reads as TGTGCCAGCAGAGGGACTAGCGGCGGAGCCGGGGAGCTGTTTTTT.

This clonotype was seen at least ten times. The rearrangement joins TRBV5-1 to TRBJ2-3; D may be TRBD2 (7 bases). This CDR3 spans 16 amino acids. Trimming took off 4 bases at V and 3 bases at J, with 18 bases between the two ends. Per the germline V gene, CDR1 is SGHRS and CDR2 is YFSETQ. The DNA of the CDR3 is TGCGCCAGCAGCCCGCGGGGGCCATTCGGGACAGATACGCAGTATTTT. It is translated as CASSPRGPFGTDTQYF. Full variable domain (outside the CDR3, taken from reference TRBV5-1 and TRBJ2-3): KAGVTQTPRYLIKTRGQQVTLSCSPISGHRSVSWYQQTPGQGLQFLFEYFSETQRNKGNFPGRFSGRQFSNSRSEMNVSTLELGDSALYLCASSPRGPFGTDTQYFGPGTRLTVL.

This clonotype showed up many times. The rearrangement links TRBV7-2 to TRBJ1-1; D is ambiguous. Germline V lookup: CDR1 SGHTA, CDR2 FQGNSA. Deletions cut 5 bases from V and 3 bases from J, with 10 bases between. The CDR3 has 13 amino acids. CDR3 residues: CASSPGRHTEAFF. The DNA for the CDR3 is TGTGCCAGCAGCCCTGGAAGGCACACTGAAGCTTTCTTT.

The V gene is TRBV28, the J gene TRBJ1-6, with a possible D match to TRBD1 (5 bases). The V gene's germline CDR1 is MDHEN and CDR2 SYDVKM. The length of the CDR3 is 16 residues. With 5 bases removed from V and 6 bases from J, the gap between germline ends came to 17 bases. The CDR3 region is CASSPRRGGGNSPLHF. In nucleotides, the CDR3 is TGTGCCAGCAGTCCTCGGCGGGGGGGTGGTAATTCACCCCTCCACTTT.

In this sample, this clonotype turned up a few times. The chain recombines TRBV18 with TRBJ1-2; D not resolved. The germline V gene has CDR1 KGHSH and CDR2 LQKENI. V was trimmed by 1 base and J by 8 bases, leaving 11 bases between them. The CDR3 totals 13 residues. CDR3 in DNA: TGTGCCAGCTCACCACAAACAACGGAGGGCTACACCTTC. Protein product: CASSPQTTEGYTF. The full variable domain, rest sourced from reference TRBV18 and TRBJ1-2, is NAGVMQNPRHLVRRRGQEARLRCSPMKGHSHVYWYRQLPEEGLKFMVYLQKENIIDESGMPKERFSAEFPKEGPSILRIQQVVRGDSAAYFCASSPQTTEGYTFGSGTRLTVV.

This clonotype has at least ten counts. This chain uses TRBV12-3 or TRBV12-4 with TRBJ2-1; 8 nucleotides match TRBD1. This CDR3 is 14 amino acids long. J was trimmed by 6 bases and V by 5 bases; bases with no gene match: 6. The CDR3 bases are TGTGCCAGCAGTCACCGGACAGGGCTCAATGAGCAGTTCTTC. Protein sequence: CASSHRTGLNEQFF.

Ten or more counts support this clonotype. The CDR3 nucleotides read TGTGCCAGCAGCCCGATGGATGAGCAGTTCTTC. Protein sequence: CASSPMDEQFF. The chain combines TRBV7-2 with TRBJ2-1; D not certain. CDR1 is SGHTA, CDR2 FQGNSA, per germline. This CDR3 contains 11 residues. The V end was cut by 5 bases, the J end by 8 bases, with 7 bases between.

CDR3 DNA sequence: TGTGCCAGCAGAGAGGGAGGGGACATTCAGTACTTC. Residues: CASREGGDIQYF. This chain connects TRBV6-2 or TRBV6-3 to TRBJ2-4; 7 nucleotides match TRBD2. The CDR3 sequence is 12 residues long. Germline CDR1 reads MNHEY; CDR2 reads SVGEGT. With 6 bases clipped from V and 8 bases from J, the junction kept 4 bases outside the gene matches.

The sample holds many counts of this clonotype. This sequence joins TRBV28 and TRBJ1-2, with 9 bases aligning to TRBD1. The V segment lost 5 bases and the J segment 8 bases; nucleotides outside the gene matches: 12. The germline V gene encodes CDR1 MDHEN and CDR2 SYDVKM. The CDR3 loop spans 15 amino acids. The CDR3 DNA sequence: TGTGCCAGCAGTATTGGGGGACAGGGAAAAGGAGGCTACACCTTC. This encodes CASSIGGQGKGGYTF.

This clonotype has ten or more counts. The chain joins TRBV7-2 to TRBJ1-4; D remains unclear. CDR1 is SGHTA and CDR2 is FQGNSA in the germline V gene. The CDR3 runs to 13 residues. V was clipped by 3 bases and J by 8 bases, with 10 bases between them. The CDR3 is CASSLHFGEKLFF. In nucleotides, the CDR3 is TGTGCCAGCAGCTTGCACTTTGGGGAAAAACTGTTTTTT. Together with reference TRBV7-2 and TRBJ1-4, the CDR3 gives the full variable domain: GAGVSQSPSNKVTEKGKDVELRCDPISGHTALYWYRQSLGQGLEFLIYFQGNSAPDKSGLPSDRFSAERTGGSVSTLTIQRTQQEDSAVYLCASSLHFGEKLFFGSGTQLSVL.

The table lists this clonotype with a few counts. The rearrangement links TRBV7-2 to TRBJ2-3; D gene uncertain. V gave up 1 base and J gave up 1 base, with 15 bases separating them. CDR3 size: 17 residues. Germline CDR1 SGHTA, CDR2 FQGNSA. Written as DNA, the CDR3 is TGTGCCAGCAGCTTAGTCCCGCTCACGCTAGGCACAGATACGCAGTATTTT. It specifies CASSLVPLTLGTDTQYF.

This clonotype was seen ten or more times. CDR3 coding DNA: TGTGCCAGCAGCTTAGAGCCTTCGGACAGGGAACCATACGAGCAGTACTTC. Amino acids: CASSLEPSDREPYEQYF. The gene calls are TRBV7-6 and TRBJ2-7, with TRBD1 matching over 8 bases. The junction had 12 bases not matched to a gene; V was cut back by 1 base and J by 4 bases. From germline, CDR1 is SGHVS and CDR2 FNYEAQ. The CDR3 consists of 17 residues.